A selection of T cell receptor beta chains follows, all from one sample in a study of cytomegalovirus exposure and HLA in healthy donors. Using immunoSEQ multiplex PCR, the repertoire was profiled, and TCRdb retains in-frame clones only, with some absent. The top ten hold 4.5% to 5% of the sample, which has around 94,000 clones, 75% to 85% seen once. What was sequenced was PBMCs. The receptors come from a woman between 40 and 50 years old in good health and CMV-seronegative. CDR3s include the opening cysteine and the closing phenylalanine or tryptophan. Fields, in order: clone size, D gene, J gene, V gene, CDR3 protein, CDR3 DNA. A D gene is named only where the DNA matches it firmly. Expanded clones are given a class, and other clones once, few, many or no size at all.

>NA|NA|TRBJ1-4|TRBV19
CASSIRQIGATNEKLFF
TGTGCCAGTAGTATCAGGCAGATAGGTGCAACTAATGAAAAACTGTTTTTT
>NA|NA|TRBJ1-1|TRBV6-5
CASSLLGSGAFF
TGTGCCAGCAGTCTCCTGGGTTCGGGAGCTTTCTTT
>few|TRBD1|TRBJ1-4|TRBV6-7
CAPQRTGNEKLFF
TGTGCCCCACAAAGGACAGGGAATGAAAAACTGTTTTTT
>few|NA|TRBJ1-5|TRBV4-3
CASSQDWPGNQPQHF
TGCGCCAGCAGCCAAGATTGGCCGGGGAATCAGCCCCAGCATTTT
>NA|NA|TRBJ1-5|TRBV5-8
CASSSRRTNQPQHF
TGTGCCAGCAGCTCTAGGAGGACCAATCAGCCCCAGCATTTT
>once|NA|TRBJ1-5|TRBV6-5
CASSPWTQGNQPQHF
TGTGCCAGCAGTCCCTGGACACAGGGCAATCAGCCCCAGCATTTT
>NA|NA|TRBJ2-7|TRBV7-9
CASSLVGQSEQYF
TGTGCCAGCAGCTTAGTTGGACAGAGCGAGCAGTACTTC
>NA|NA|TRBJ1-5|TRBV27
CASDLVGRRYRQPQHF
TGTGCCAGCGACCTTGTGGGCAGGAGGTATCGGCAGCCCCAGCATTTT
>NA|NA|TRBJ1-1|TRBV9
CASSVAPTGHLEAFF
TGTGCCAGCAGCGTAGCCCCGACCGGACACCTTGAAGCTTTCTTT
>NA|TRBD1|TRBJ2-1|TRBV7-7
CASSRNPTGAEQFF
TGTGCTAGCAGCCGAAATCCGACAGGGGCTGAGCAGTTCTTC
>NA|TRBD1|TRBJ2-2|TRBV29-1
CSVDFPGQGVTGELFF
TGCAGCGTTGACTTTCCGGGACAGGGAGTGACCGGGGAGCTGTTTTTT
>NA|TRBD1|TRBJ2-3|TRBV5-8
CASSLVQGGTDTQYF
TGTGCCAGCAGCTTGGTTCAGGGGGGCACAGATACGCAGTATTTT
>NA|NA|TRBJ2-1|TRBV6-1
CASSPYNEQFF
TGTGCCAGCAGTCCATACAATGAGCAGTTCTTC
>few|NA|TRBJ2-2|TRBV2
CASSINRDTGELFF
TGTGCCAGCAGTATAAACAGAGACACCGGGGAGCTGTTTTTT
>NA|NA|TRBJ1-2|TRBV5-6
CASSPWRESGYTF
TGTGCCAGCAGCCCATGGCGGGAGTCTGGCTACACCTTC
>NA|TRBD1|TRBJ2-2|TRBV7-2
CASSLQGDAGELFF
TGTGCCAGCAGCTTACAGGGGGACGCCGGGGAGCTGTTTTTT
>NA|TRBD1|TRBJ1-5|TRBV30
CAWSPWDRGGNQPQHF
TGTGCCTGGAGTCCCTGGGACAGGGGTGGGAATCAGCCCCAGCATTTT
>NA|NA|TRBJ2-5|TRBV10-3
CAISEPGQPPETQYF
TGTGCCATCAGTGAGCCAGGACAGCCCCCAGAGACCCAGTACTTC
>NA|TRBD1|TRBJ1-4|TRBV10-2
CASSEGQLGKLFF
TGCGCCAGCAGCGAGGGACAGTTGGGAAAACTGTTTTTT
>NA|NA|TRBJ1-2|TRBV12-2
CASRPVSGQGAKF
TGTGCAAGTCGCCCTGTAAGTGGACAGGGGGCGAAGTTC
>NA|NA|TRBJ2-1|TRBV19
CASSPRWGRFHNNEQFF
TGTGCCAGTAGTCCAAGATGGGGCAGGTTCCACAACAATGAGCAGTTCTTC
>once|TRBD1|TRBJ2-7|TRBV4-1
CASSQGQGVTVSYEQYF
TGCGCCAGCAGCCAAGGTCAGGGGGTAACTGTCTCCTACGAGCAGTACTTC
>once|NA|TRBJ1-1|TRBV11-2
CASSLDLTAGTEAFF
TGTGCCAGCAGCTTAGATTTAACAGCTGGCACTGAAGCTTTCTTT
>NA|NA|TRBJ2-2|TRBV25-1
CASSDFGVSGELFF
TGTGCCAGCAGTGACTTCGGGGTGAGCGGGGAGCTGTTTTTT
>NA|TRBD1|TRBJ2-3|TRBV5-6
CASSSYRGTISTDTQYF
TGTGCCAGCAGCTCCTACAGGGGGACGATTAGCACAGATACGCAGTATTTT
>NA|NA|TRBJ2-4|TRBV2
CASSELQIKNIQYF
TGTGCCAGCAGTGAACTACAGATTAAAAACATTCAGTACTTC
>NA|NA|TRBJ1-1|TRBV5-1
CASGQGGNEAFF
TGCGCCAGCGGGCAGGGAGGTAATGAAGCTTTCTTT
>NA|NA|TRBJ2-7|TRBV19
CASGSRQGPGEQYF
TGTGCCAGTGGTTCCCGGCAGGGGCCCGGGGAGCAGTACTTC
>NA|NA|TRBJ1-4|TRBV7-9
CASSPPGAPNEKLFF
TGTGCCAGCAGCCCCCCAGGGGCCCCTAATGAAAAACTGTTTTTT
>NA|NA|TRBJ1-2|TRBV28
CASSFSRVGYTF
TGTGCCAGCAGTTTTTCGAGGGTTGGCTACACCTTC
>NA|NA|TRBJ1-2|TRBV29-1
CSVDWSGAGVGYGYTF
TGCAGCGTTGATTGGTCAGGAGCCGGGGTGGGGTATGGCTACACCTTC
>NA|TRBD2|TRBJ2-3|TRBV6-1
CASSEVGLVSDTQYF
TGTGCCAGCAGTGAAGTGGGACTAGTTTCAGATACGCAGTATTTT
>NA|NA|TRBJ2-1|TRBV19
CASRRDRSYNEQFF
TGTGCCAGTAGGAGGGATCGCTCCTACAATGAGCAGTTCTTC
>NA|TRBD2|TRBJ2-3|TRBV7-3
CASSLEAAGEGRDTQYF
TGTGCCAGCAGCTTAGAGGCGGCGGGGGAAGGGAGAGATACGCAGTATTTT
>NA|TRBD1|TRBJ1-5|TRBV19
CASSIRDSYNQPQHF
TGTGCCAGTAGTATAAGGGACAGTTACAATCAGCCCCAGCATTTT
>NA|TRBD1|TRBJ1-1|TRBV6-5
CASSQLTGAETEAFF
TGTGCCAGCAGTCAGCTGACAGGGGCGGAAACTGAAGCTTTCTTT
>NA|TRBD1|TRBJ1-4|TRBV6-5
CASSRQGGEEKLFF
TGTGCCAGCAGCCGACAGGGCGGGGAGGAAAAACTGTTTTTT
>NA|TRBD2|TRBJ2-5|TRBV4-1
CASSQGGRAGDQETQYF
TGCGCCAGCAGCCAAGGGGGGCGAGCGGGGGACCAAGAGACCCAGTACTTC
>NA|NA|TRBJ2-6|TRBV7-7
CASSPTFSGANVLTF
TGTGCCAGCAGCCCAACATTCTCTGGGGCCAACGTCCTGACTTTC
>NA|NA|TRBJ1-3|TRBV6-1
CASRTSSGNTIYF
TGTGCCAGCAGGACTAGCTCTGGAAACACCATATATTTT
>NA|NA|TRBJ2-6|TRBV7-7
CASSFQVGKPRGANVLTF
TGTGCCAGCAGCTTTCAGGTAGGAAAACCCCGTGGGGCCAACGTCCTGACTTTC
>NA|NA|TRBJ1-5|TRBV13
CASSLGGGAKPQHF
TGTGCCAGCAGCTTAGGTGGCGGGGCGAAACCCCAGCATTTT
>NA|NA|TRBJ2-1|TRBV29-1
CSVGTPAFGNEQFF
TGCAGCGTCGGGACACCCGCTTTTGGCAATGAGCAGTTCTTC
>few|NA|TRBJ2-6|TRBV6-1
CASSEDSSGANVLTF
TGTGCCAGCAGTGAAGACAGCTCTGGGGCCAACGTCCTGACTTTC
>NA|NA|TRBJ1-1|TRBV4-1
CASSHIGNTEAFF
TGCGCCAGCAGCCATATCGGGAACACTGAAGCTTTCTTT
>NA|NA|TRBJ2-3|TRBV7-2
CASSLLSSTQYF
TGTGCCAGCAGCCTCCTTAGCTCCACGCAGTATTTT
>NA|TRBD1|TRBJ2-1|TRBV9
CASSVEGQGDIEQFF
TGTGCCAGCAGCGTAGAGGGACAGGGGGACATTGAGCAGTTCTTC
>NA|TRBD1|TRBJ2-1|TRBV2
CASKQGRTVNEQFF
TGTGCCAGCAAACAGGGGCGGACAGTAAATGAGCAGTTCTTC
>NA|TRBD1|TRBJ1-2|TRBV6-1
CASSDRDKRGYTF
TGTGCCAGCAGCGACAGGGACAAAAGAGGCTACACCTTC
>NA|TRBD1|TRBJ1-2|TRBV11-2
CASSSIRQGGYTF
TGTGCCAGCAGTTCTATCCGGCAGGGGGGATACACCTTC
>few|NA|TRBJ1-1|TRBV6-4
CASSATGYTEAFF
TGTGCCAGCAGCGCCACAGGGTACACTGAAGCTTTCTTT
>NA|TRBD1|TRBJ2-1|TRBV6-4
CASSEPGQGSNEQFF
TGTGCCAGCAGTGAGCCGGGACAGGGTAGCAATGAGCAGTTCTTC
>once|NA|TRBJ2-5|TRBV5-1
CASSLDRIQETQYF
TGCGCCAGCAGCTTGGACAGGATCCAAGAGACCCAGTACTTC
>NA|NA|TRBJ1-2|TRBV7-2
CASSSREANYGYTF
TGTGCCAGCAGCTCCAGGGAAGCTAACTATGGCTACACCTTC
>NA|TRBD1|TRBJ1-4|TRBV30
CALDRDRGFSAEKLFF
TGTGCCTTAGACCGGGACAGGGGGTTCTCGGCTGAAAAACTGTTTTTT